These 3 T cell receptor beta chains were all obtained from the same sample, sequenced in a study of identical twins. MiXCR was run by TCRdb on the 5' RACE reads, yielding one entry per CDR3 protein. The repertoire has 450,000 or so distinct CDR3 sequences, 14% of them found once; the top ten carry roughly 0.56%. The data also belong to a second study, concerning yellow fever vaccine responses in identical twins.

Sample: CD4+ T cells sorted from blood. The receptors were sampled from a woman aged 18-29 years in good health.

Many counts were recorded for this clonotype. The chain carries TRBV29-1 and TRBJ2-5; D is perhaps TRBD1 (5 bases). The V end was cut by 4 bases, the J end by 4 bases, with 16 bases between. This CDR3 comprises 14 residues. Germline V CDR1 and CDR2: SQVTM, ANQGSEA. The CDR3 DNA sequence: TGCAGCGTTGCCTACCGGCAGGGTGTAGAGACCCAGTACTTC. Protein: CSVAYRQGVETQYF.

This clonotype was seen only a few times. The gene calls are TRBV13 and TRBJ2-7; no definite D call. V lost 4 bases, J lost 7 bases, and 11 bases lay in between. Germline CDR1 and CDR2: PRHDT and FYEKMQ (reference sequence). CDR3 size: 12 residues. The CDR3 DNA is TGTGCCAGCAGCTCCCAAAAGACGGAGCAGTACTTC. Its protein product is CASSSQKTEQYF.

This clonotype was counted a few times. V usage is TRBV25-1 and J usage is TRBJ2-5; no firm D call. The germline V and J ends were trimmed by 5 bases and 5 bases, with 9 bases remaining between them. This CDR3 spans 12 amino acids. Germline V gene lookup returns CDR1 MGHDK and CDR2 SYGVNS. CDR3 nucleotides: TGTGCCAGCAGTCCCACGTGGGAGACCCAGTACTTC. Its translation: CASSPTWETQYF. Together with reference TRBV25-1 and TRBJ2-5, the CDR3 gives the full variable domain: EADIYQTPRYLVIGTGKKITLECSQTMGHDKMYWYQQDPGMELHLIHYSYGVNSTEKGDLSSESTVSRIRTEHFPLTLESARPSHTSQYLCASSPTWETQYFGPGTRLLVL.